These 32 T cell receptor beta chains were sequenced from one sample in a study of shared clonotypes between healthy human individuals. Method: immunoSEQ multiplex PCR; TCRdb's copy keeps in-frame clones and lacks some. Of over 400,000 clones listed, about 72% were seen once; the top ten hold around 12%. Sequencing input: PBMCs. The receptors were gathered from a woman in her forties in good health. Some clones in this sample may be carry-over from other donors' samples.

This clone was detected only a few times. The genes are TRBV7-2 and TRBJ2-7; perhaps D is TRBD1 or TRBD2 (6 bases each). The CDR3 length is 15 residues. V was clipped by 5 bases and J by 3 bases, with 17 bases between them. The germline V gene encodes CDR1 SGHTA and CDR2 FQGNSA. In DNA form, the CDR3 reads TGTGCCAGCAGCCCACAGGCGGGACAAAGCTACGAGCAGTACTTC. Its protein product is CASSPQAGQSYEQYF.

For this clone: Other nucleotide sequences in the sample specify the same CDR3. The rearrangement links TRBV5-1 to TRBJ2-2; no clear D. CDR1 and CDR2 from the germline V gene are SGHRS and YFSETQ. V lost 4 bases and J lost 3, with 7 bases in between. The CDR3 loop spans 13 amino acids. The CDR3 DNA reads as TGCGCCAGCAGCCCCTCAGACACCGGGGAGCTGTTTTTT. Encoded protein: CASSPSDTGELFF. The full variable domain, with the rest looked up from reference TRBV5-1 and TRBJ2-2, is KAGVTQTPRYLIKTRGQQVTLSCSPISGHRSVSWYQQTPGQGLQFLFEYFSETQRNKGNFPGRFSGRQFSNSRSEMNVSTLELGDSALYLCASSPSDTGELFFGEGSRLTVL.

The chain uses TRBV6-1 and TRBJ1-1, with unresolved D. This CDR3 is built from 15 residues. V gave up 2 bases and J gave up 5 bases, with 15 bases separating them. CDR1 is MNHNS and CDR2 is SASEGT in the germline V gene. The CDR3 spells CASSEIINSLTEAFF. CDR3 nucleotide sequence: TGTGCCAGCAGTGAAATAATCAATTCATTAACTGAAGCTTTCTTT.

The sample holds one count of this clone. The V gene is TRBV7-9, the J gene TRBJ1-2; 8 nucleotides align to TRBD1. CDR1 is SEHNR, CDR2 FQNEAQ, per germline (reference sequence). V trimming: 5 bases; J trimming: 6 bases; junction bases outside the gene matches: 8. CDR3 size: 14 residues. CDR3 nucleotide sequence: TGTGCCAGCAGCCCCCTGGACAGGGTTCATGGCTACACCTTC. As protein: CASSPLDRVHGYTF.

The chain uses TRBV21-1 and TRBJ2-2. TRBV21-1 is given as a pseudogene. The CDR3 extends over 17 amino acids. The CDR3 loop is CASSNGPGKRGAGELFF. CDR3 nucleotides: TGTGCCAGCAGCAATGGGCCAGGGAAGAGGGGCGCCGGGGAGCTGTTTTTT.

This clone was counted a few times. This chain links TRBV11-2 with TRBJ2-2; a possible D gene is TRBD1 (5 bases). V lost 2 bases and J 3 bases, leaving 7 bases between the germline ends. The CDR3 has 14 amino acids. The germline CDR1 and CDR2 sequences are SGHAT and FQNNGV. The CDR3 sequence is CASSLSGYTGELFF. CDR3 nucleotides: TGTGCCAGCAGCTTATCAGGGTACACCGGGGAGCTGTTTTTT.

V usage is TRBV6-5 and J usage is TRBJ2-7, with D tentatively TRBD1 (7 bases). The CDR3 consists of 16 residues. From germline, CDR1 is MNHEY and CDR2 SVGAGI. Deletions cut 0 bases from V and 2 bases from J, with 14 bases between. CDR3 region: CASSYSGGDRTYEQYF. The DNA for the CDR3 is TGTGCCAGCAGTTACTCAGGAGGGGACAGAACCTACGAGCAGTACTTC.

This clone is a singleton in its sample. The chain couples TRBV5-5 to TRBJ2-4, with 12 bases identical to TRBD2. V gave up 3 bases and J gave up 0 bases; unmatched junction bases: 4. The CDR3 covers 17 residues. Germline loops: CDR1 SGHKS, CDR2 YYEKEE (reference sequence). The CDR3 DNA reads TGTGCCAGCAGCTCGCCGGGACTAGCGGGAGCCAAAAACATTCAGTACTTC. Its translation is CASSSPGLAGAKNIQYF. The complete variable domain, with remaining parts taken from reference TRBV5-5 and TRBJ2-4, reads DAGVTQSPTHLIKTRGQQVTLRCSPISGHKSVSWYQQVLGQGPQFIFQYYEKEERGRGNFPDRFSARQFPNYSSELNVNALLLGDSALYLCASSSPGLAGAKNIQYFGAGTRLSVL.

Comments on this clone: An end of the junction does not agree with germline; a read error may underlie this. The rearrangement uses TRBV6-6 and TRBJ2-2, with a possible D match to TRBD2 (5 bases). CDR1 is MNHNY and CDR2 is SVGAGI in the germline V gene (reference sequence). The CDR3 length is 16 residues. In DNA, the CDR3 is TGTGCCAGCAGTTACTCTACCGGGAAAAACACCGGGGAGCTGCTTTTT. It is translated as CASSYSTGKNTGELLF.

This clone has a single count. The chain is built from TRBV2 and TRBJ2-1; D is unclear. Trimming shortened V by 4 bases and J by 12 bases, and 10 bases separated the two germline ends. The V gene's germline CDR1 is SNHLY and CDR2 FYNNEI. This CDR3 contains 11 residues. The CDR3 protein is CASSGALGQFF. CDR3 bases: TGTGCCAGCAGTGGGGCGTTGGGGCAGTTCTTC.

The CDR3 DNA reads TGTGCCAGCAACCCCGGGGCGGTAGCCTACAATGAGCAGTTCTTC. Translating gives CASNPGAVAYNEQFF. V and J are TRBV28 and TRBJ2-1; D may be TRBD1 or TRBD2 (5 bases each). V shed 7 bases and J shed 2 bases, with 15 bases lying between them. This CDR3 spans 15 amino acids. Germline CDR1 MDHEN, CDR2 SYDVKM.

The chain couples TRBV5-1 to TRBJ2-7; D perhaps matches TRBD1 (5 bases). This CDR3 has 13 residues. The germline V gene has CDR1 SGHRS and CDR2 YFSETQ. Trimming removed 4 bases from V and 3 bases from J, with 11 bases in between. The CDR3 region is CASSLGALYEQYF. CDR3 coding DNA: TGCGCCAGCAGCCTTGGGGCTCTCTACGAGCAGTACTTC.

This clone showed up just once. The junction and the germline gene differ at one end; a read error may be behind it. The J gene is TRBJ2-5, the V gene TRBV28, with D unresolved. Germline V gene data show CDR1 as MDHEN and CDR2 as SYDVKM. The CDR3 totals 13 residues. The CDR3 DNA reads as TGTGCCAGCGGTTTAAAGGCAGGCGAGACCCAGTACTTC. Translation: CASGLKAGETQYF.

CDR3: CASSIAVSGANVLTF. The CDR3 DNA is TGTGCCAGTAGTATAGCCGTCTCTGGGGCCAACGTCCTGACTTTC. The gene calls are TRBV19 and TRBJ2-6, with D uncertain. Trimming cost V 1 base and J 0 bases, with 4 bases left between them. This CDR3 has 15 residues. From germline, CDR1 is LNHDA and CDR2 SQIVND (reference sequence).

The chain recombines TRBV9 with TRBJ2-5, with TRBD1 identical over 7 bases. V shed 2 bases, J shed 4 bases, and the junction held 2 bases outside the gene matches. The CDR3 runs 13 residues. Per germline, CDR1 SGDLS and CDR2 YYNGEE. The CDR3 loop is CASSVSGGETQYF. The CDR3 DNA follows: TGTGCCAGCAGCGTCTCAGGGGGAGAGACCCAGTACTTC.

As DNA, the CDR3 is TGTGCCAGCAGCCTGGGGACAGGGGGCTTGCTTGGAAACACCATATATTTT. Its protein product is CASSLGTGGLLGNTIYF. The rearrangement joins TRBV7-6 to TRBJ1-3; 12 positions agree with TRBD1. The CDR3 is 17 residues long. V lost 5 bases, J lost 3 bases, and 8 bases stayed unmatched. Germline CDR1 SGHVS, CDR2 FNYEAQ.

This clone came up once. The CDR3: CAWTPSGVYEQYF. CDR3 nucleotide sequence: TGTGCCTGGACCCCTAGCGGAGTCTACGAGCAGTACTTC. The chain links TRBV30 to TRBJ2-7, with TRBD2 matching over 7 bases. The CDR3 contains 13 residues. Germline trimming cut 4 bases from V and 3 bases from J; bases unmatched to any gene: 6. CDR1 GTSNPN and CDR2 SVGIG come from the germline V gene (reference sequence).

This clone was seen ten or more times. This rearrangement joins TRBV5-6 to TRBJ1-6; perhaps TRBD1 as D (6 bases). Trimming removed 2 bases from V and 10 bases from J, with 16 bases in between. Germline V lookup: CDR1 SGHDT, CDR2 YYEEEE. This CDR3 contains 15 residues. The CDR3 protein is CASSFQTGQASPLHF. The CDR3 DNA sequence: TGTGCCAGCAGCTTCCAGACAGGCCAAGCGTCACCCCTCCACTTT. Supplemented by reference TRBV5-6 and TRBJ1-6, the full variable domain reads DAGVTQSPTHLIKTRGQQVTLRCSPKSGHDTVSWYQQALGQGPQFIFQYYEEEERQRGNFPDRFSGHQFPNYSSELNVNALLLGDSALYLCASSFQTGQASPLHFGNGTRLTVT.

V and J are TRBV20-1 and TRBJ1-2; D not resolved. Germline V lookup: CDR1 DFQATT, CDR2 SNEGSKA (reference sequence). The CDR3 spans 11 residues. Trimming stripped 7 bases from V and 7 bases from J, with 13 bases between. CDR3 protein: CSGWQGSGYTF. In nucleotides, the CDR3 is TGCAGTGGGTGGCAAGGTTCTGGCTACACCTTC.

The chain links TRBV27 to TRBJ2-5, with D uncertain. Deletions cut 3 bases from V and 4 bases from J, with 9 bases between. The germline CDR1 and CDR2 sequences are MNHEY and SMNVEV (reference sequence). The CDR3 consists of 13 residues. The CDR3 reads CASSFSQGETQYF. The CDR3, as DNA: TGTGCCAGCAGTTTTTCACAAGGAGAGACCCAGTACTTC.

This rearrangement joins TRBV11-2 to TRBJ2-3; TRBD2 aligns across 7 bases. Trimming removed 7 bases from V and 5 bases from J; junction bases left unmatched: 18. The CDR3 sequence is 17 residues long. Germline V gene sequence: CDR1 SGHAT, CDR2 FQNNGV. CDR3: CASNPLAGTIRVDTQYF. Here the CDR3 DNA reads TGTGCCAGCAACCCTTTGGCGGGGACTATCAGAGTAGATACGCAGTATTTT.

V is TRBV7-3 and J is TRBJ2-1; D remains unclear. This CDR3 is 14 amino acids long. Germline V lookup: CDR1 SGHTA, CDR2 FQGTGA. Deletions cut 5 bases from V and 0 bases from J, with 8 bases between. CDR3 in DNA: TGTGCCAGCAGCCCCTCTGGCTCCTACAATGAGCAGTTCTTC. It encodes CASSPSGSYNEQFF.

This clone was found once. V gene TRBV11-1 combines with J gene TRBJ2-1; 10 bases are a match to TRBD1. Trimming took 1 base from V and 4 from J; bases not matched to a gene: 1. The CDR3 has 15 residues. Germline V CDR1 and CDR2: SGHAT, FQDESV (reference sequence). CDR3 region: CASSLGTGGYNEQFF. CDR3 DNA: TGTGCCAGCAGCTTAGGGACAGGGGGATACAATGAGCAGTTCTTC.

With regard to this clone: This specimen includes other DNA sequences encoding the same CDR3. The J gene is TRBJ1-5, the V gene TRBV27; D call uncertain. V lost 0 bases to trimming and J lost 3 bases, with 3 bases between them. The germline V gene encodes CDR1 MNHEY and CDR2 SMNVEV (reference sequence). The CDR3 covers 13 residues. For the CDR3, the DNA is TGTGCCAGCAGTTTATCTTCCAATCAGCCCCAGCATTTT. It specifies CASSLSSNQPQHF.

With respect to this clone: With only one base between it and a far larger clone, this is likely a read error. The sample has other DNA sequences that encode this CDR3 too. CDR3 sequence: CASSQDRVGYGYTF. The CDR3 DNA reads TGCGCCAGCAGCCAGGACAGGGTGGGCTATGGCTACACCTTC. The chain employs TRBV4-1 and TRBJ1-2; 8 bases are shared with TRBD1. CDR3 length equals 14 residues. The V and J ends lost 3 bases and 4 bases, in that order; junction bases with no gene match: 4. Germline CDR1 and CDR2: MGHRA and YSYEKL.

The genes are TRBV7-2 and TRBJ1-1, with 9 positions matching TRBD1. The V and J ends lost 3 bases and 4 bases, in that order; junction bases with no gene match: 9. The CDR3 sequence is 16 residues long. Per the germline V gene, CDR1 is SGHTA and CDR2 is FQGNSA. DNA for the CDR3: TGTGCCAGCAGCTTGAACAGGGGGCGCTTGGGCACTGAAGCTTTCTTT. Translated: CASSLNRGRLGTEAFF.

The chain combines TRBV27 with TRBJ1-2; 8 bases map to TRBD1. The V segment lost 5 bases and the J segment 2 bases; nucleotides outside the gene matches: 4. Germline V gene data show CDR1 as MNHEY and CDR2 as SMNVEV (reference sequence). The CDR3 loop spans 14 amino acids. CDR3: CASSNGQGNYGYTF. Here the CDR3 DNA reads TGTGCCAGCAGTAACGGACAGGGAAACTATGGCTACACCTTC.

This clone was seen more than once but under ten times. This rearrangement joins TRBV7-9 to TRBJ2-1, with 10 bases fitting TRBD2. Germline values: CDR1 SEHNR, CDR2 FQNEAQ (reference sequence). This CDR3 is 13 amino acids long. The V and J ends lost 5 bases and 7 bases, in that order; junction bases with no gene match: 2. The CDR3 DNA reads as TGTGCCAGCAGCCGGACTAGCGGTAATGAGCAGTTCTTC. This gives the protein CASSRTSGNEQFF.

The chain employs TRBV5-4 and TRBJ1-4, with 9 bases aligning to TRBD1. Germline V gene data show CDR1 as SGHNT and CDR2 as YYREEE (reference sequence). V trimming: 4 bases; J trimming: 6 bases; junction bases outside the gene matches: 7. The CDR3 totals 15 residues. In DNA, the CDR3 is TGTGCCAGCAGCCGGGCGGACAGGGGAGATGAAAAACTGTTTTTT. It is translated as CASSRADRGDEKLFF.

CDR3 protein: CASSLSGGEKLFF. CDR3 coding DNA: TGTGCCAGCAGTTTATCGGGGGGTGAAAAACTGTTTTTT. This chain links TRBV28 with TRBJ1-4; possible D gene TRBD1, 5 bases. The germline gives CDR1 MDHEN, CDR2 SYDVKM. This CDR3 comprises 13 residues. V gave up 1 base and J gave up 7 bases, with 7 bases separating them.

The V gene is TRBV11-3, the J gene TRBJ2-2, with 8 bases matching TRBD1. The V gene's germline CDR1 is SGHNT and CDR2 YENEEA. The length of the CDR3 is 16 residues. The V segment lost 5 bases and the J segment 1 base; nucleotides outside the gene matches: 6. DNA of the CDR3: TGTGCCAGCAGCACCCAGACAGGGGTGAACACCGGGGAGCTGTTTTTT. It codes for CASSTQTGVNTGELFF.

The chain links TRBV2 to TRBJ1-2, with 7 bases aligning to TRBD1. CDR1 SNHLY and CDR2 FYNNEI come from the germline V gene. The CDR3 totals 13 residues. V lost 6 bases, J lost 4 bases, and 5 bases stayed unmatched. The DNA of the CDR3 is TGTGCCAGCAGGCCACAGGGGATCTATGGCTACACCTTC. This sequence encodes CASRPQGIYGYTF.